The 5 T cell receptor beta chains listed next were all sequenced from one sample in a study of human T cells and chemical hapten exposure. TCRdb called the RACE reads again in MiXCR, with one record for every CDR3 protein. The sample includes around 120,000 distinct CDR3 sequences, 9.5% to 13% of them seen just once. Time point here: patch test 1, 2 weeks after DPC sensitization. Treatment denoted: therapeutic diphenylcyclopropenone sensitization with weekly scalp DPC. The source was whole blood, collected in connection with sensitization to the hapten diphenylcyclopropenone (DPC). Every receptor here comes from a woman between 50 and 59 years old with alopecia areata. Some clones in this sample may be carry-over from other donors' samples.

Ten or more counts support this clonotype. This sequence joins TRBV18 and TRBJ1-1; D gene uncertain. This CDR3 spans 14 amino acids. The V gene's germline CDR1 is KGHSH and CDR2 LQKENI. Deletions cut 2 bases from V and 0 bases from J, with 7 bases between. CDR3 coding DNA: TGTGCCAGCTCACCATTCGATTTGAACACTGAAGCTTTCTTT. It codes for CASSPFDLNTEAFF. Full variable domain (outside the CDR3, taken from reference TRBV18 and TRBJ1-1): NAGVMQNPRHLVRRRGQEARLRCSPMKGHSHVYWYRQLPEEGLKFMVYLQKENIIDESGMPKERFSAEFPKEGPSILRIQQVVRGDSAAYFCASSPFDLNTEAFFGQGTRLTVV.

This clonotype was recorded a few times. This chain connects TRBV29-1 to TRBJ2-2; possible D gene TRBD2, 6 bases. CDR3 length equals 12 residues. Germline CDR1 reads SQVTM; CDR2 reads ANQGSEA. Trimming left V 3 bases short and J 5 bases short, with 7 bases between. CDR3 residues: CSVDSGTGELFF. In DNA form, the CDR3 reads TGCAGCGTTGATAGCGGAACCGGGGAGCTGTTTTTT.

The chain couples TRBV5-1 to TRBJ2-1; 10 bases map to TRBD2. The CDR3 is 16 residues long. Looked up from germline, CDR1 is SGHRS and CDR2 is YFSETQ. J was trimmed by 3 bases and V by 0 bases; bases with no gene match: 3. The CDR3, as DNA: TGCGCCAGCAGCTTGGTAGCGGGGGGACACTACAATGAGCAGTTCTTC. Amino acids: CASSLVAGGHYNEQFF.

This clonotype was counted a few times. J is TRBJ1-1 and V is TRBV2, with 7 bases aligning to TRBD1. Germline lookup yields CDR1 SNHLY and CDR2 FYNNEI. The CDR3 contains 13 residues. Trimming took 6 bases from V and 7 from J; bases not matched to a gene: 8. The CDR3 is CASSETGPLEAFF. CDR3 in DNA: TGTGCCAGCAGCGAGACAGGGCCCCTTGAAGCTTTCTTT.

This clonotype appeared many times. V is TRBV6-5 and J is TRBJ1-4, with TRBD1 matching 7 bases. The CDR3 runs 15 residues. Germline trimming cut 2 bases from V and 5 bases from J; bases unmatched to any gene: 5. In germline, CDR1 is MNHEY, CDR2 SVGAGI. The CDR3 sequence is CASSYTTGENEKLFF. Here the CDR3 DNA reads TGTGCCAGCAGTTACACAACAGGGGAAAATGAAAAACTGTTTTTT.